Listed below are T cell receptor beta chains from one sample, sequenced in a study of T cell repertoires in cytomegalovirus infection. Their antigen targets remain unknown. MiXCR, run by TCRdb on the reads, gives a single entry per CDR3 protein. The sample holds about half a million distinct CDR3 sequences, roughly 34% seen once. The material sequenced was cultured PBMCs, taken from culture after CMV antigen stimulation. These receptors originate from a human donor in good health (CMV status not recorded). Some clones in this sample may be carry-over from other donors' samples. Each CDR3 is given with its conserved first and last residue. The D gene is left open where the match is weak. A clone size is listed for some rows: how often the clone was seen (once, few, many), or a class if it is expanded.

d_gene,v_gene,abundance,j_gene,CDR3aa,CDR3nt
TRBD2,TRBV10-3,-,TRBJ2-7,CAISEYPSGSYEQYF,TGTGCCATCAGTGAGTATCCTAGCGGGAGCTACGAGCAGTACTTC
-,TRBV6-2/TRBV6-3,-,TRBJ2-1,CASSYSRRVSYNEQFF,TGTGCCAGCAGTTACTCGAGGCGGGTTTCCTACAATGAGCAGTTCTTC
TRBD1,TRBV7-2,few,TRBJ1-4,CASSTDREREKLFF,TGTGCCAGCAGCACCGACAGGGAGAGGGAAAAACTGTTTTTT
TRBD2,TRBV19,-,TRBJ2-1,CASSIDSGRGNEQFF,TGTGCCAGTAGTATAGACAGCGGGAGGGGCAATGAGCAGTTCTTC
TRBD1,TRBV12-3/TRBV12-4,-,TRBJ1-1,CAIRRSRGHENTEAFF,TGTGCCATCAGACGGAGCAGGGGGCATGAGAACACTGAAGCTTTCTTT
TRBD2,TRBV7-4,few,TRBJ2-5,CASSSELAGVRETQYF,TGTGCCAGCAGCTCGGAACTAGCGGGAGTAAGGGAGACCCAGTACTTC
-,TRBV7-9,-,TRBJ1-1,CASNRMEAEAFF,TGTGCCAGCAACAGAATGGAGGCCGAAGCTTTCTTT
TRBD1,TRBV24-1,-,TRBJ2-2,CATSDQGQGGTGELFF,TGTGCCACCAGTGATCAGGGACAGGGGGGCACCGGGGAGCTGTTTTTT
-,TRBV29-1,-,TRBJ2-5,CSVRLGRETQYF,TGCAGCGTTAGGTTAGGTCGGGAGACCCAGTACTTC
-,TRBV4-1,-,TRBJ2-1,CASSQDGGGPGLRSYNEQFF,TGCGCCAGCAGCCAAGATGGGGGGGGCCCGGGACTTCGCTCCTACAATGAGCAGTTCTTC
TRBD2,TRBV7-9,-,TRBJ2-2,CASSGRLAAGELFF,TGTGCCAGCAGCGGTAGACTAGCGGCCGGGGAGCTGTTTTTT
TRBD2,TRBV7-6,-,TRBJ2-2,CASSSPRLGLQRGGTGELFF,TGTGCCAGCAGCTCCCCACGATTGGGACTACAACGGGGGGGCACCGGGGAGCTGTTTTTT
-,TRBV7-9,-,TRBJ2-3,CASRGGWGTDTQYF,TGTGCCAGCCGGGGAGGATGGGGCACAGATACGCAGTATTTT
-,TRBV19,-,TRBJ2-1,CAIGTGYNEQFF,TGTGCCATTGGGACGGGATACAATGAGCAGTTCTTC
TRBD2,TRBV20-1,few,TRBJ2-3,CSARLAASTDTQYF,TGCAGTGCTAGGCTAGCGGCTAGCACAGATACGCAGTATTTT
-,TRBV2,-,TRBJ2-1,CASSYTAESYNEQFF,TGTGCCAGCAGTTATACAGCTGAATCCTACAATGAGCAGTTCTTC
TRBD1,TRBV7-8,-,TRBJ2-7,CASSPRDRVHEQYF,TGTGCCAGCAGCCCCCGGGACAGAGTACACGAGCAGTACTTC
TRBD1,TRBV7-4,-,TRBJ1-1,CASSTGTGRTEAFF,TGTGCCAGCAGCACCGGGACAGGGCGAACTGAAGCTTTCTTT
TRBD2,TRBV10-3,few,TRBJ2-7,CATSGGGSYEQYF,TGTGCCACAAGCGGGGGGGGCTCCTACGAGCAGTACTTC
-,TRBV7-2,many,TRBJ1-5,CASSLGQPSNQPQHF,TGTGCCAGCAGCTTAGGACAGCCTAGCAATCAGCCCCAGCATTTT
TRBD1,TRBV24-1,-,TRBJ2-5,CATSDATGVQETQYF,TGTGCCACCAGTGACGCGACAGGGGTTCAAGAGACCCAGTACTTC
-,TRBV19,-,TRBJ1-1,CASSIQGSEAFF,TGTGCCAGTAGTATCCAGGGCTCTGAAGCTTTCTTT
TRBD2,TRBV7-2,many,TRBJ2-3,CASRPGGIRDTQYF,TGTGCCAGCCGGCCGGGAGGTATACGAGATACGCAGTATTTT
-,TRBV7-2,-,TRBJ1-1,CASSSGGWTEAFF,TGTGCCAGCAGCTCCGGGGGATGGACTGAAGCTTTCTTT
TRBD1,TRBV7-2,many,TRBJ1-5,CASSQDRGDQPQHF,TGTGCCAGCAGCCAAGACAGGGGGGATCAGCCCCAGCATTTT
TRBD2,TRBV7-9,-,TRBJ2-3,CASSTSGRTETDTQYF,TGTGCCAGCAGCACTAGCGGGAGGACGGAGACAGATACGCAGTATTTT
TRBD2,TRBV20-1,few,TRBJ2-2,CSVYSGDDAGELFF,TGCAGTGTTTATAGCGGGGATGACGCCGGGGAGCTGTTTTTT
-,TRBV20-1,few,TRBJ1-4,CSAAAGTTNEKLFF,TGCAGTGCGGCGGCAGGGACAACTAATGAAAAACTGTTTTTT
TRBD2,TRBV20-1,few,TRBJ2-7,CSARDLSGTAYEQYF,TGCAGTGCTAGAGATCTCAGCGGGACCGCCTACGAGCAGTACTTC
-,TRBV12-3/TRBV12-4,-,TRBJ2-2,CASSSGRGITGELFF,TGTGCCAGCAGTTCTGGACGGGGAATCACCGGGGAGCTGTTTTTT
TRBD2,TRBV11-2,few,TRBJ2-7,CASSLARGGQGLYEQYF,TGTGCCAGCAGCTTAGCCCGGGGAGGGCAGGGTCTGTACGAGCAGTACTTC
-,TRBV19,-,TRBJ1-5,CASRETQGLMGNQPQHF,TGTGCCAGTAGGGAAACACAGGGACTAATGGGTAATCAGCCCCAGCATTTT
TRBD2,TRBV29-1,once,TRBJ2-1,CSVVLLAGYNEQFF,TGCAGCGTTGTGTTGCTAGCGGGATACAATGAGCAGTTCTTC
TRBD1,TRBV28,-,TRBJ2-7,CASSPGTGTYEQYF,TGTGCCAGCAGCCCCGGGACAGGGACCTACGAGCAGTACTTC
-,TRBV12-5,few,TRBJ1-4,CANLGEPGPVGLFF,TGTGCTAACCTAGGGGAACCGGGGCCCGTTGGTCTGTTTTTT
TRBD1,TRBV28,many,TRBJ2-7,CASGDSLSYEQYF,TGTGCCAGCGGGGACAGCCTCTCCTACGAGCAGTACTTC
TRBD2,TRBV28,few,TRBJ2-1,CASSLTGRASEQFF,TGTGCCAGCAGTTTAACCGGGAGGGCCAGTGAGCAGTTCTTC
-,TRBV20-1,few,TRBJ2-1,CSATSLSSSHNEQFF,TGCAGTGCAACAAGTCTGTCTAGCAGCCACAATGAGCAGTTCTTC
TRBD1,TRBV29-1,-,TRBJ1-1,CSVEGQGRSEAFF,TGCAGCGTTGAGGGACAGGGGAGGTCTGAAGCTTTCTTT
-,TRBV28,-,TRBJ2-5,CASSPEGWPGETQYF,TGTGCCAGCAGCCCCGAGGGCTGGCCCGGGGAGACCCAGTACTTC
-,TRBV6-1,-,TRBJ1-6,CASSRTSSGAGNSPLHF,TGTGCCAGCAGTAGGACGAGTTCGGGGGCCGGTAATTCACCCCTCCACTTT
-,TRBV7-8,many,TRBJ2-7,CASSWAIGVYEQYF,TGTGCCAGCAGCTGGGCGATCGGGGTCTACGAGCAGTACTTC
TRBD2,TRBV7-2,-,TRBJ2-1,CASSRDGLAGYNEQFF,TGTGCCAGCAGCCGCGATGGACTAGCGGGCTACAATGAGCAGTTCTTC
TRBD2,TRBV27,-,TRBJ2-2,CASSLILAGFTGELFF,TGTGCCAGCAGTTTAATCCTAGCGGGATTCACCGGGGAGCTGTTTTTT
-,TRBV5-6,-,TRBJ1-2,CASSFGSAYGYTF,TGTGCCAGCAGCTTTGGGTCAGCCTATGGCTACACCTTC
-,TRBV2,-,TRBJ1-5,CASSDKGRGNQPQHF,TGTGCCAGCAGTGACAAGGGCAGGGGAAATCAGCCCCAGCATTTT